This T cell receptor (beta chain) was captured by sequencing in a study of cytomegalovirus exposure and HLA in healthy donors. Background on the study: According to later analysis, the same platform produced the 90 to 150 validation and several hundred first-cohort repertoires. The study's findings and limits: Reported results showed that the classifier diagnosed cytomegalovirus status with high specificity and sensitivity.

An approximately 120-subject validation cohort, separate from the approximately 670-subject first cohort, supplied the donors. Here immunoSEQ multiplex PCR was the method, and the copy in TCRdb shows in-frame clones only, minus some. The data contain more than 95,000 clones, roughly nine tenths of them seen just once; the ten biggest clones take up approximately 4.5%. On this clone itself: The antigen is unknown.

Specimen: PBMCs. This clonotype was obtained from a man between 18 and 29 years old in good health and CMV-seropositive.

The chain's CDR3 is CASSLVGQGYNEQFF. The CDR3 DNA reads TGTGCCAGCAGCTTGGTTGGACAGGGCTACAATGAGCAGTTCTTC. The V and J genes are TRBV5-5 and TRBJ2-1; TRBD1 matches at 8 bases. Germline values: CDR1 SGHKS, CDR2 YYEKEE (reference sequence). The CDR3 is 15 residues long. The V gene end was trimmed by 0 bases and the J gene end by 3 bases; junction bases not matched to a gene: 2.